This TCR beta chain was sequenced during a study of T cells expressing NK-cell markers. In the study overall: According to the study, TCR beta repertoires originated from sorted CD3+CD56+NKG2C+, CD3+CD56+NKG2C- and CD3+CD56-NKG2C+ T cells.

The study, taken as a whole, reports: Dominance of the CD3+CD56-NKG2C+ fraction by these clonotypes also held in several donors. As a fraction of CD8+ T cells, dominant NKG2C+ clonotypes reached about 1.0-7.5% in six donors.

cDNA encoding TCR beta was synthesized via 5'RACE template switching incorporating UMIs. TCRdb reprocessed the 5' RACE reads; each CDR3 protein has one entry and no DNA is given. Here the sample table reports about 160,000 distinct CDR3 sequences. About this clonotype itself: Its antigen is not identified.

Input material: blood T cells: a sorted CD56 or NKG2C T cell subset, CD4+ or CD8+ T cells, or bulk PBMC T cells (not recorded which). This clonotype originated in a woman between 18 and 75 years old in good health.

CDR3: CSARVGGATGELFF. The V call is TRBV20-1, the J call TRBJ2-2; TCRdb calls TRBD2, which cannot be checked without DNA. CDR1 is DFQATT, CDR2 SNEGSKA, per germline (reference sequence). This CDR3 spans 14 amino acids.